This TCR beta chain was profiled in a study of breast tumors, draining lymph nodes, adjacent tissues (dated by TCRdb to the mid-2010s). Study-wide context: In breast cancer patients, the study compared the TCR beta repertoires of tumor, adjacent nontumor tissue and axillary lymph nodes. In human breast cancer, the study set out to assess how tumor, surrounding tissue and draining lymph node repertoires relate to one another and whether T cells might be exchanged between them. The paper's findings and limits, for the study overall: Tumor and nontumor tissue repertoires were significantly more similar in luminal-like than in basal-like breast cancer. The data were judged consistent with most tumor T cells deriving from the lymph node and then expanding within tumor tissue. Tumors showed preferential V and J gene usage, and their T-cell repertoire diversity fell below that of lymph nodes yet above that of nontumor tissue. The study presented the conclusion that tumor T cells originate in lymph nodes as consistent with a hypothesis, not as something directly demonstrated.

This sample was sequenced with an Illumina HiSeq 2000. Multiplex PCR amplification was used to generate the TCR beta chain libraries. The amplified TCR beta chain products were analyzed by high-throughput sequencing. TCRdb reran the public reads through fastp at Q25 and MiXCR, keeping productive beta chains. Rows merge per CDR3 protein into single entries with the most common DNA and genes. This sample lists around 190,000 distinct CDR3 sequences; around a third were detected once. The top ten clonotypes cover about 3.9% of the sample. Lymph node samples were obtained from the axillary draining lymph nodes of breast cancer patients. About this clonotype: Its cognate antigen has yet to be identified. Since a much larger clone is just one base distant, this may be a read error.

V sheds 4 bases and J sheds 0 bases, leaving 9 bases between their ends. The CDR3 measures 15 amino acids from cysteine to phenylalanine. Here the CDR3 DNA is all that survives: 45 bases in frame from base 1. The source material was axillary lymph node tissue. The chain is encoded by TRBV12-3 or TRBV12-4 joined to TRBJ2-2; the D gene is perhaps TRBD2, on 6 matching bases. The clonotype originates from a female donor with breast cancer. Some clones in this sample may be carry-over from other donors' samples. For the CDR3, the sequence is CASSCGTPNTGELFF. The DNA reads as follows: TGTGCCAGCAGTTGCGGGACTCCGAACACCGGGGAGCTGTTTTTT.